Shown below are 13 T cell receptor beta chains from a single sample sequenced in a study of identical twins. TCRdb analysed the 5' RACE reads with MiXCR anew, one entry per CDR3 protein. The table shows around 250,000 distinct CDR3 sequences, with around 8.8% occurring only once. The data were also submitted as part of a second study, on yellow fever vaccine responses in identical twins.

Sequencing was performed on CD8+ T cells sorted from blood. These receptors originate from a young woman in good health.

This clonotype has only a few counts. The rearrangement links TRBV10-3 to TRBJ2-7; D might be TRBD2 (6 bases). CDR1 is ENHRY, CDR2 SYGVKD, per germline. The CDR3 covers 14 residues. V lost 11 bases and J lost 0, with 17 bases in between. The CDR3 sequence: CAPRRRRDSYEQYF. In DNA form, the CDR3 reads TGTGCCCCAAGGCGTCGGCGGGACTCCTACGAGCAGTACTTC.

This clonotype showed up many times. The V and J genes are TRBV5-6 and TRBJ2-3, with D maybe TRBD1 (6 bases). V gave up 0 bases and J gave up 0 bases, with 11 bases separating them. The germline V gene has CDR1 SGHDT and CDR2 YYEEEE. The CDR3 covers 16 residues. CDR3 DNA sequence: TGTGCCAGCAGCTTGGCCGGGACACCTAGCACAGATACGCAGTATTTT. Translated, it gives CASSLAGTPSTDTQYF.

V usage is TRBV7-6 and J usage is TRBJ2-6; the match to TRBD1 covers 8 bases. Germline V gene lookup returns CDR1 SGHVS and CDR2 FNYEAQ. V was clipped by 4 bases and J by 0 bases; unmatched bases: 8. The CDR3 contains 18 residues. The CDR3 region is CASSSRDRTYSGANVLTF. CDR3 nucleotide sequence: TGTGCCAGCAGCTCCCGGGACAGGACATACTCTGGGGCCAACGTCCTGACTTTC.

This clonotype was seen a handful of times. The genes are TRBV7-2 and TRBJ2-3; 8 positions agree with TRBD2. Germline loops: CDR1 SGHTA, CDR2 FQGNSA. The CDR3 totals 16 residues. V dropped 1 base and J dropped 1; count of bases not matched to a gene: 4. CDR3 amino acids: CASSLERRGGTDTQYF. Here the CDR3 DNA reads TGTGCCAGCAGCTTAGAGCGGCGGGGGGGCACAGATACGCAGTATTTT.

This clonotype was detected many times. This rearrangement joins TRBV12-3 or TRBV12-4 to TRBJ2-7; no definite D call. This CDR3 region has 11 residues. V was clipped by 5 bases and J by 5 bases, with 7 bases between them. The CDR3 coding sequence is TGTGCCAGCAGTGCCTCTAACGAGCAGTACTTC. Its protein product is CASSASNEQYF.

CDR3 protein: CASSSTGGMGETQYF. The CDR3 DNA reads as TGTGCCAGCAGTTCTACGGGCGGGATGGGGGAGACCCAGTACTTC. The V and J genes are TRBV28 and TRBJ2-5; a weak D match, TRBD2 (6 bases). Germline V gives CDR1 MDHEN, CDR2 SYDVKM. The CDR3 is 15 residues long. The germline V and J ends were trimmed by 4 bases and 5 bases, with 17 bases remaining between them.

The sample holds many counts of this clonotype. The J gene is TRBJ1-1, the V gene TRBV27; D is possibly TRBD1 (5 bases). The V end lost 3 bases, the J end lost 0 bases, and 8 bases lay between the germline ends. The CDR3 consists of 14 residues. The V gene's germline CDR1 is MNHEY and CDR2 SMNVEV (reference sequence). The CDR3 sequence: CASSFAGLNTEAFF. DNA for the CDR3: TGTGCCAGCAGTTTTGCAGGGCTGAACACTGAAGCTTTCTTT.

In its sample, this clonotype was seen a few times. The genes are TRBV5-1 and TRBJ2-2; 8 bases are shared with TRBD1. Germline values: CDR1 SGHRS, CDR2 YFSETQ. Germline trimming cut 1 base from V and 0 bases from J; bases unmatched to any gene: 11. The CDR3 is made up of 19 amino acids. The CDR3 coding sequence is TGCGCCAGCAGCTTGACCGGGACAGGCTTACTCGCGAACACCGGGGAGCTGTTTTTT. Translating gives CASSLTGTGLLANTGELFF.

This clonotype was recorded many times. V usage is TRBV9 and J usage is TRBJ2-5, with 9 bases matching TRBD2. V was clipped by 4 bases and J by 2 bases; unmatched bases: 6. The CDR3 spans 15 residues. Per germline, CDR1 SGDLS and CDR2 YYNGEE. The CDR3 region is CASSPETSGQETQYF. In nucleotides, the CDR3 is TGTGCCAGCAGCCCCGAGACTAGCGGACAAGAGACCCAGTACTTC.

CDR3 DNA: TGTGCCAGCAGCCAAGTATTGGCGGGGGCCTCCTACAATGAGCAGTTCTTC. The encoded protein is CASSQVLAGASYNEQFF. V is TRBV3-1 and J is TRBJ2-1, with D maybe TRBD2 (7 bases). The CDR3 length is 17 residues. V lost 1 base, J lost 0 bases, and 13 bases lay in between. The V gene's germline CDR1 is LGHDT and CDR2 YNNKEL (reference sequence).

This clonotype was detected many times. The chain combines TRBV20-1 with TRBJ2-7; possibly TRBD1 for D (5 bases). Germline lookup yields CDR1 DFQATT and CDR2 SNEGSKA (reference sequence). The CDR3 extends over 14 amino acids. Trimming removed 5 bases from V and 4 bases from J, with 18 bases in between. The CDR3 DNA sequence: TGCAGTGCTGAGGATCAGGGAAAGTTGTACGAGCAGTACTTC. This sequence encodes CSAEDQGKLYEQYF.

This rearrangement joins TRBV7-2 to TRBJ2-3, with D possibly TRBD2 on 6 matching bases. This CDR3 contains 15 residues. The V gene's germline CDR1 is SGHTA and CDR2 FQGNSA. The V and J ends lost 5 bases and 1 base respectively, with 13 bases between them. In nucleotides, the CDR3 is TGTGCCAGCAGCCCCCTATCGGGGGGCACAGATACGCAGTATTTT. This sequence encodes CASSPLSGGTDTQYF.

This clonotype was counted many times. The genes are TRBV29-1 and TRBJ2-7; D remains ambiguous. The V end was cut by 4 bases, the J end by 5 bases, with 9 bases between. Germline-derived CDR1 and CDR2 are SQVTM and ANQGSEA. The CDR3 loop spans 11 amino acids. The CDR3 coding sequence is TGCAGCGTTGTCATGGGGAACGAGCAGTACTTC. Amino acid sequence: CSVVMGNEQYF.